The rows below give T cell receptor beta chains drawn from one sample of a study of T cells expressing NK-cell markers. TCRdb reprocessed the 5' RACE reads and reports one entry per CDR3 protein, with no DNA. This specimen shows 500,000 to 700,000 distinct CDR3 sequences; the ten leading clones hold less than 4.5%. Sequencing input: blood T cells: a sorted CD56 or NKG2C T cell subset, CD4+ or CD8+ T cells, or bulk PBMC T cells (not recorded which). The origin of the receptors is a man between 18 and 35 years old in good health. The CDR3 runs from the conserved cysteine through the conserved F or W.

j_gene: TRBJ2-1
v_gene: TRBV24-1
CDR3aa: CATRGTSIFEQFF

j_gene: TRBJ2-1
v_gene: TRBV5-1
CDR3aa: CASSQERPEFNEQFF

j_gene: TRBJ2-1
v_gene: TRBV29-1
CDR3aa: CSGLSGQGGIKQFF

j_gene: TRBJ2-1
v_gene: TRBV20-1
CDR3aa: CSARILSGYNEQFF

j_gene: TRBJ2-7
v_gene: TRBV6-5
CDR3aa: CASSIPGLDSVQYF

j_gene: TRBJ1-1
v_gene: TRBV7-2
CDR3aa: CASSLRRAISVEAFF

j_gene: TRBJ1-4
v_gene: TRBV30
CDR3aa: CAWNLAGGEKLFF

j_gene: TRBJ1-4
v_gene: TRBV20-1
CDR3aa: CSAHQPNEKLFF

j_gene: TRBJ2-1
v_gene: TRBV29-1
CDR3aa: CSAPDGPEQFF

j_gene: TRBJ2-3
v_gene: TRBV5-1
CDR3aa: CASSLRDTQYF

j_gene: TRBJ2-7
v_gene: TRBV12-3/TRBV12-4
CDR3aa: CASSPGHGSSYEQYF

j_gene: TRBJ2-5
v_gene: TRBV5-1
CDR3aa: CASSSYREETQYF

j_gene: TRBJ2-7
v_gene: TRBV4-3
CDR3aa: CASSQDPDSLYEQYF

j_gene: TRBJ2-4
v_gene: TRBV20-1
CDR3aa: CSARELAGAVNIQYF

j_gene: TRBJ1-2
v_gene: TRBV7-9
CDR3aa: CASSLPTGAGPKGYTF

j_gene: TRBJ2-1
v_gene: TRBV27
CDR3aa: CASSLIPPQGNEQFF

j_gene: TRBJ2-7
v_gene: TRBV5-5
CDR3aa: CASWVLFVEQYF

j_gene: TRBJ1-6
v_gene: TRBV2
CDR3aa: CASSEGSYNSPLHF

j_gene: TRBJ2-2
v_gene: TRBV20-1
CDR3aa: CSMRLAGNRGTGELFF

j_gene: TRBJ2-3
v_gene: TRBV2
CDR3aa: CASSEALAGVIDTQYF

j_gene: TRBJ1-6
v_gene: TRBV20-1
CDR3aa: CSAFLEGHGNSPLHF

j_gene: TRBJ1-6
v_gene: TRBV12-3/TRBV12-4
CDR3aa: CASSFRETSPLHF